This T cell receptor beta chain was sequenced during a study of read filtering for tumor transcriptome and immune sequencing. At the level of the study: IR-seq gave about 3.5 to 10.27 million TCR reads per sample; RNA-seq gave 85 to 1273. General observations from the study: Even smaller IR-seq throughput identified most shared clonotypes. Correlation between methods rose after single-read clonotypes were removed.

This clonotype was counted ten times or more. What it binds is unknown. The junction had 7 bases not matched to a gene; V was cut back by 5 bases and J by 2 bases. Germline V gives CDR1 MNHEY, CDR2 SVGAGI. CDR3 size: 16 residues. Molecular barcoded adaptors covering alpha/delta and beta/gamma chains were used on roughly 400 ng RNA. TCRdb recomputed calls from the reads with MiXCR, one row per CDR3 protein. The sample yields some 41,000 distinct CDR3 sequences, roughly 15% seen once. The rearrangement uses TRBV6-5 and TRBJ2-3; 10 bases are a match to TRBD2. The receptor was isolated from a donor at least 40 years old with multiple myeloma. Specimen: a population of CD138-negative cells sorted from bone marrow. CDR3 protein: CASSPLGLAATDTQYF. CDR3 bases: TGTGCCAGCAGTCCCCTCGGACTAGCGGCCACAGATACGCAGTATTTT.